This T cell receptor (beta chain) was profiled in a study of T cell clones after liver transplantation (dated by TCRdb to about 2019). Context from the whole study: The samples were obtained from ITN030ST, a randomized trial that attempted immunosuppression withdrawal within 2 years after liver transplantation. Donor-reactive T cell clones were identified using TCRbeta sequencing after a pre-transplant mixed lymphocyte reaction and were then followed in post-transplant blood. Third party-reactive TCRbeta sequences from pre-transplant MLRs were also identified as an antigen-independent comparator for donor-reactive sequences. Three of the eight recipients were HCV-positive; the others were transplanted for non-autoimmune, non-viral indications. No induction therapy was given to the subjects, and standard immunosuppression was administered until randomization at 12-24 months post-transplant. To count as tolerant, a recipient had to stay completely off immunosuppression for at least one year without liver enzymes climbing beyond twice the upper limit of normal. Blood samples were collected pre-transplant, pre-randomization before withdrawal, and post-randomization after either full withdrawal or failed withdrawal. The studied cohort comprised 8 liver transplant recipients, 3 classified as tolerant and 5 as non-tolerant.

Comment on this clone: What this receptor recognizes is not known. No base quality information exists; no much larger clone differs at one position.

High-throughput TCRbeta CDR3 sequencing of frozen genomic DNA was performed by immunoSEQ, with PCR amplification, mapping, bias correction and internal controls included. The study's processing was this. Only productive rearrangements were retained, with each unique TCRbeta sequence defined by its CDR3 nucleotide sequence together with its V and J gene. For a sequence to be called donor-reactive, it needed a frequency of at least 0.01% and at least 5-fold expansion in CFSE-low cells compared with unstimulated pre-transplant cells. Minimum frequency thresholds were set for each subject based on the unstimulated sample with the lowest template count, ensuring at least 90% detection power. Repertoire turnover was measured by Jensen-Shannon divergence between the top 1000 TCRbeta sequences post- and pre-transplant. Changes in detection of donor-reactive sequences were tested with two-sided Fisher's exact tests. The clones in this table, taken by TCRdb from immuneACCESS, are in-frame only. Not every clone is retained; where verified, under half of the shortfall comes from an unresolved V gene, and the cause of the rest is unknown. The D gene and trimming were derived from the DNA, and the V and J assignments and clone size from that table. The sample data list tens of thousands of clones, and 70% to 75% of these were observed just once. The ten largest make up about 15% of the sample.

The sample's time point, from its label and the paper: pre-transplant. Thawed unstimulated PBMCs were stained for CD3, CD4 and CD8 and FACS-sorted into CD3+CD4+ and CD3+CD8+ populations. All 8 studied subjects were randomized to immunosuppression withdrawal. The Qiagen DNeasy Blood and Tissue Kit was used to isolate genomic DNA. Summary of the overall study and its limitations: In most of the 8 subjects, regardless of tolerance or HCV status, circulating donor-reactive CD4 TCRbeta sequences dropped significantly post-transplant. Low numbers of available donor cells limited the measurable donor-reactive repertoire in two subjects. After accounting for repertoire turnover, donor-reactive detection was significantly reduced in 7 of 8 subjects for CD4 and 8 of 8 for CD8. Donor-reactive sequences decreased more than third party-reactive sequences, which suggests partial antigen-specific deletion that was not related to withdrawal success. Without allograft tissue specimens, donor-reactive T cells may have migrated into the graft rather than being deleted. Conclusions were preliminary, limited by small, heterogeneous patient numbers and non-standardized post-transplant time points.

According to the germline V gene, CDR1 reads SGHDT and CDR2 reads YYEEEE. V is pared back by 0 bases and J by 8 bases, with 14 bases lying between the germline termini. From the cysteine up to the phenylalanine, the CDR3 has a length of 15 residues. Only the CDR3 part of the read is kept: 45 bases, read in frame from the first base. The rearranged chain carries TRBV5-6 and TRBJ1-4, with the identity of the D gene unclear. The receptor comes from a human donor who received a liver transplant. Sequences were derived from CD4+ T cells from blood, sampled before liver transplant. The DNA sequence is TGTGCCAGCAGCTTGGGGCCGGCTAGCCGGGAAAAACTGTTTTTT. It encodes CASSLGPASREKLFF.